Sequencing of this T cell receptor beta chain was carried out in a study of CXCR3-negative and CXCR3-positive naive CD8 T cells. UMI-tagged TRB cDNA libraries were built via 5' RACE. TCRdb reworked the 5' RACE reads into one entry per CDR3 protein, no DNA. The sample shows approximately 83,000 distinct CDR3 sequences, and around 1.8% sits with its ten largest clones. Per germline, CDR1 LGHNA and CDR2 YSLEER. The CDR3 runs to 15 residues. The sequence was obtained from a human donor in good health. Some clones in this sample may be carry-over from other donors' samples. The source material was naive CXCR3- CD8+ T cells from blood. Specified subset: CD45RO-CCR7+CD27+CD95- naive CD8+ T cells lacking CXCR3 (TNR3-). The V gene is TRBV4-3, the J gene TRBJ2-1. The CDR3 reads CASSQDRIVQNEQFF.